Described below is a single T cell receptor (beta chain) sequence and its context. Its antigen is still unknown. An end of the junction differs from the germline gene, which may be a read error. CDR3 size: 13 residues. Germline V lookup: CDR1 SGHAT, CDR2 FQNNGV. This sample was taken from a study of T cell repertoires in cytomegalovirus infection. Whole-study context: A matching HLA type, together with CMV infection, was signaled by public TCR beta signatures. General study points: Cumulative frequency (of public TCR beta family members) identified carriers of CMV plus the relevant HLA. There were HLA-C-restricted CMV-specific TCR beta clonotypes dominating the ex vivo response.

TCRdb re-analysed the reads in MiXCR, keeping a single row per CDR3 protein. Among roughly 230,000 distinct CDR3 sequences listed, about a sixth were seen once. The chain combines TRBV11-2 with TRBJ1-2, with 10 bases that match TRBD1. The source is a human donor in good health (CMV status not recorded). Some clones in this sample may be carry-over from other donors' samples. The sequenced sample was CD8+ T cells from PBMCs. CDR3 amino acids: CASSGTGDNFAPF. The CDR3 region has the DNA TGTGCCAGCAGCGGGACAGGGGACAACTTTGCCCCCTTC.